This TCR beta chain stems from a study of cytomegalovirus exposure and HLA in healthy donors. Study results and caveats: According to an earlier analysis, most TCR beta V segments yielded productive rearrangements about 87% or about 30% of the time.

PCR used 60 Vbeta primers and 13 Jbeta primers. Sequencing was performed with immunoSEQ multiplex PCR; in TCRdb, only in-frame clones are kept and a portion is missing. The table has around 120,000 clones, around 75% seen once. A word on this clone: Its antigen is as yet unknown.

Germline V CDR1 and CDR2: SGHTA, FQGNSA. The CDR3 loop spans 14 amino acids. Trimming left V 2 bases short and J 4 bases short, with 11 bases between. Material: PBMCs. The TCR originated in a woman between 50 and 59 years old in good health and CMV-seropositive. The chain combines TRBV7-2 with TRBJ1-2; no clear D gene. The CDR3 is CASSLNTYRYGYTF. The CDR3 DNA follows: TGTGCCAGCAGCTTAAACACATATCGCTATGGCTACACCTTC.